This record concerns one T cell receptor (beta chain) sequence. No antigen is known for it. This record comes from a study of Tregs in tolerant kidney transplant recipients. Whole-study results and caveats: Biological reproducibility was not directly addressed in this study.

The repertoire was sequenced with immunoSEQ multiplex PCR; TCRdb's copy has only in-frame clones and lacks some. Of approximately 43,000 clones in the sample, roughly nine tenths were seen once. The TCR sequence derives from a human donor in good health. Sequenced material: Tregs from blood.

The CDR3 spells CASSQDWGGGYGYTF. The CDR3 DNA follows: TGCGCCAGCAGCCAAGATTGGGGGGGAGGCTATGGCTACACCTTC. The chain links TRBV4-1 to TRBJ1-2; a possible D gene is TRBD1 (5 bases). This CDR3 has 15 residues. V lost 0 bases to trimming and J lost 4 bases, with 12 bases between them. Germline loops: CDR1 MGHRA, CDR2 YSYEKL.